This T cell receptor beta chain was recorded in a study of cytomegalovirus exposure and HLA in healthy donors. Findings and caveats of the study: CMV serostatus was the only recorded immune exposure for donors. Segments of the TCR beta V type were, in most cases, productive about 87% or about 30% of the time in an earlier analysis.

The PCR employed 60 Vbeta primers together with 13 Jbeta primers. The repertoire was sequenced with immunoSEQ multiplex PCR; TCRdb's copy has only in-frame clones and lacks some. The sample includes around 220,000 clones, about 75% of them seen just once. Those who donated were healthy bone marrow donors. The donors, nominally healthy at sampling, likely had unrecorded immune exposures. Regarding this clone: Its antigen is as yet unknown.

Germline V lookup: CDR1 SNHLY, CDR2 FYNNEI. The CDR3 sequence is 15 residues long. With V trimmed by 6 bases and J by 0 bases, 4 bases remained unmatched. The sequencing input was PBMCs. V and J are TRBV2 and TRBJ2-3; 9 positions agree with TRBD2. The TCR comes from a man younger than 30 in good health and CMV-seronegative. For the CDR3, the DNA is TGTGCCAGCAGAGGGACTAGCCAGAGCACAGATACGCAGTATTTT. It encodes CASRGTSQSTDTQYF.